This entry features one T cell receptor (beta chain) sequence. Its antigen is not identified. The CDR3 loop spans 16 amino acids. The germline CDR1 and CDR2 sequences are LNHNV and YYDKDF (reference sequence). The V segment lost 0 bases and the J segment 7 bases; nucleotides outside the gene matches: 6. This entry belongs to a study of T cell responses to AZD1222 COVID-19 vaccine. Using immunoSEQ multiplex PCR, the repertoire was profiled, and TCRdb retains in-frame clones only, with some absent. Altogether some 150,000 clones are present, over 90% being singletons, with the ten largest covering 0.75% to 1%. Whole-study results and caveats: The study identified only five to seven AZD1222 recipients as seropositive at baseline. Clonal diversity was possibly underestimated, and white British individuals and females predominated among donors. CD4 TCRs linked to vaccination spanned spike, dominating at 160-218 and 743-854.

The sequencing here drew on peripheral blood, taken on day 0 of MenACWY control vaccination. This TCR derives from an adult in good health. The chain joins TRBV15 to TRBJ1-4; TRBD1 matches 9 bases. The CDR3 protein is CATSRDLDRGTEKLFF. DNA of the CDR3: TGTGCCACCAGCAGAGACCTGGACAGGGGTACTGAAAAACTGTTTTTT.